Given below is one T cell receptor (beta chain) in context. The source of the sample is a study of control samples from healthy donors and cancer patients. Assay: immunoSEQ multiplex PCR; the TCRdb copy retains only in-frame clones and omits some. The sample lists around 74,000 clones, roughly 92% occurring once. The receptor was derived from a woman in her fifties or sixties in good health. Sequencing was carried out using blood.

The CDR3 reads CASSLEGSYEQYF. CDR3 sequence (DNA): TGTGCCAGCAGCCTGGAAGGATCCTACGAGCAGTACTTC. The J gene is TRBJ2-7, the V gene TRBV5-5, with no clear D. The CDR3 consists of 13 residues. Germline lookup yields CDR1 SGHKS and CDR2 YYEKEE (reference sequence). Trimming took off 4 bases at V and 1 base at J, with 9 bases between the two ends.